This TCR beta chain was obtained from a study of control samples from healthy donors and cancer patients. Measured with immunoSEQ multiplex PCR; TCRdb has only the in-frame clones, and not every one. The sample includes about 140,000 clones, 91% seen only once; the top ten take approximately 2.9%. Germline assignment: CDR1 SGHDT and CDR2 YYEEEE. V was pared by 4 bases and J by 3 bases, with 14 bases between. This CDR3 spans 15 amino acids. The source is a man under 40 in good health. J is TRBJ1-5 and V is TRBV5-6; TRBD1 is a possible D gene (6 bases). Sequenced material: blood. CDR3 region: CASSVRGALNQPQHF. The DNA of the CDR3 is TGTGCCAGCAGCGTTAGGGGGGCCCTCAATCAGCCCCAGCATTTT.